A single TCR beta chain is shown here with its context. This entry comes from a study of T cell responses to AZD1222 COVID-19 vaccine. Clones were read by immunoSEQ multiplex PCR, and TCRdb kept only the in-frame ones, dropping some. This table holds around 58,000 clones, 84% found once. CDR1 and CDR2 from the germline V gene are MNHEY and SMNVEV (reference sequence). The CDR3 is made up of 13 amino acids. Trimming at V came to 3 bases and at J to 4 bases, leaving 1 base not matched to a gene. The chain recombines TRBV27 with TRBJ1-1, with 8 bases aligning to TRBD1. The source material was peripheral blood, sampled on day 0 of AZD1222 vaccination. The clonotype originates from an adult in good health. This chain's CDR3 is CASSFDRGTEAFF. The DNA for the CDR3 is TGTGCCAGCAGTTTCGACAGGGGCACTGAAGCTTTCTTT.